The 21 T cell receptor beta chains listed next were all sequenced from one sample in a study of blood T cell repertoires in COVID-19. Libraries were prepared by immunoSEQ multiplex PCR; TCRdb keeps only in-frame clonotypes and omits some of them. The sample yields under 400,000 clones, 75% to 90% seen once. The sample consisted of peripheral blood. The receptors were sampled from a woman aged 25-40 years with COVID-19, enrolled during active disease.

Note on this clone: This is likely a read error, given that the CDR3 carries no conserved phenylalanine or tryptophan at its end. The rearrangement joins TRBV2 to TRBJ2-3; D possibly corresponds to TRBD2 (6 bases). V was pared by 6 bases and J by 2 bases, with 12 bases between. Per the germline V gene, CDR1 is SNHLY and CDR2 is FYNNEI. The CDR3 is 14 amino acids. CDR3 DNA: TGTGCCAGCAGGATTAGCGGTGACACAGATACGCAGTATCTT. This encodes CASRISGDTDTQYL.

The CDR3 loop reads CASSYSRSANYGYTF. CDR3 in DNA: TGTGCCAGCAGTTACTCTCGAAGCGCTAACTATGGCTACACCTTC. The chain employs TRBV7-9 and TRBJ1-2; D ambiguous. This CDR3 contains 15 residues. V lost 6 bases, J lost 0 bases, and 14 bases lay in between. Germline loops: CDR1 SEHNR, CDR2 FQNEAQ (reference sequence). Together with reference TRBV7-9 and TRBJ1-2, the CDR3 gives the full variable domain: DTGVSQNPRHKITKRGQNVTFRCDPISEHNRLYWYRQTLGQGPEFLTYFQNEAQLEKSRLLSDRFSAERPKGSFSTLEIQRTEQGDSAMYLCASSYSRSANYGYTFGSGTRLTVV.

This chain joins TRBV11-2 and TRBJ1-2; the match to TRBD1 covers 11 bases. CDR1 is SGHAT, CDR2 FQNNGV, per germline. The CDR3 covers 15 residues. Unmatched junction bases numbered 13, after V lost 4 bases and J lost 12 bases. In DNA form, the CDR3 reads TGTGCCAGCAGCTATCCGGGACAGGGGGGTTTGGAGGACACCTTC. Amino acids: CASSYPGQGGLEDTF.

Only one count was recorded for this clone. The genes are TRBV18 and TRBJ1-1; 7 bases line up with TRBD1. The germline gives CDR1 KGHSH, CDR2 LQKENI. This CDR3 has 15 residues. V lost 2 bases to trimming and J lost 1 base; unmatched junction nucleotides: 4. The CDR3 bases are TGTGCCAGCTCACCAGGTACAGGGGCGAACACTGAAGCTTTCTTT. Encoded protein: CASSPGTGANTEAFF.

This chain connects TRBV4-1 to TRBJ2-7; TRBD2 matches at 7 bases. CDR1 MGHRA and CDR2 YSYEKL come from the germline V gene. This CDR3 is 15 amino acids long. J gave up 3 bases and V 3 bases, and 8 bases lay outside the gene matches. The CDR3 loop reads CASSQGGTGIYEQYF. CDR3 bases: TGCGCCAGCAGCCAGGGGGGGACGGGGATCTACGAGCAGTACTTC.

The V and J genes are TRBV5-1 and TRBJ2-5; 7 bases map to TRBD2. The CDR3 totals 16 residues. Germline assignment: CDR1 SGHRS and CDR2 YFSETQ. V gave up 4 bases and J gave up 1 base; unmatched junction bases: 10. CDR3 sequence: CASSGLSGNSQETQYF. The DNA for the CDR3 is TGCGCCAGCAGCGGCCTCAGCGGGAACTCCCAAGAGACCCAGTACTTC.

The chain is built from TRBV28 and TRBJ1-2, with D possibly matching TRBD1 (6 bases). This CDR3 has 15 amino acids. Germline-derived CDR1 and CDR2 are MDHEN and SYDVKM. With 1 base removed from V and 2 bases from J, the gap between germline ends came to 11 bases. Here the CDR3 DNA reads TGTGCCAGCAGTTTATACTTGGACAGAAACTATGGCTACACCTTC. It specifies CASSLYLDRNYGYTF.

The chain links TRBV6-4 to TRBJ2-1, with 10 bases identical to TRBD1. Trimming cost V 2 bases and J 4 bases; bases outside gene matches: 2. The CDR3 length is 15 residues. The germline CDR1 and CDR2 sequences are MRHNA and SNTAGT. The CDR3 loop reads CASSDRDRGYNEQFF. In DNA, the CDR3 is TGTGCCAGCAGTGACCGGGACAGGGGATACAATGAGCAGTTCTTC.

In this sample, this clone turned up once. The gene calls are TRBV7-7 and TRBJ2-7; maybe TRBD2 (6 bases). Germline CDR1 and CDR2: SSHAT and FNYEAQ (reference sequence). This CDR3 comprises 13 residues. The V gene lost 5 bases and the J gene lost 6 bases, with 14 bases spanning the gap. CDR3 DNA sequence: TGTGCCAGCAGCACTACTGCGGGGAGCGAGCAGTACTTC. As protein: CASSTTAGSEQYF.

The chain uses TRBV11-3 and TRBJ2-3; 13 nucleotides agree with TRBD2. This CDR3 contains 16 residues. Germline assignment: CDR1 SGHNT and CDR2 YENEEA. The V and J ends lost 1 base and 5 bases, in that order; junction bases with no gene match: 3. In nucleotides, the CDR3 is TGTGCCAGCAGCTTAGGACTAGCGGGAGGCGTAGATACGCAGTATTTT. Its protein is CASSLGLAGGVDTQYF.

This clone was seen a few times. V and J are TRBV30 and TRBJ2-6; 10 bases map to TRBD2. The CDR3 spans 17 residues. The germline gives CDR1 GTSNPN, CDR2 SVGIG (reference sequence). Trimming at V came to 8 bases and at J to 0 bases, leaving 10 bases not matched to a gene. DNA for the CDR3: TGTGCCGCTTCGACTAGCGGGTTTAGCTCTGGGGCCAACGTCCTGACTTTC. Its protein is CAASTSGFSSGANVLTF.

The chain is built from TRBV6-5 and TRBJ2-7; D may be TRBD1 (5 bases). CDR1 and CDR2 (germline): MNHEY, SVGAGI. Trimming removed 6 bases from V and 3 bases from J, with 18 bases in between. The CDR3 totals 15 residues. The CDR3 coding sequence is TGTGCCAGCAGACAAATTCAAAGGGGTTACTACGAGCAGTACTTC. This translates into CASRQIQRGYYEQYF.

The chain carries TRBV7-6 and TRBJ2-7; a weak D match, TRBD1 (5 bases). Trimming stripped 3 bases from V and 3 bases from J, with 12 bases between. Germline assignment: CDR1 SGHVS and CDR2 FNYEAQ. The CDR3 extends over 14 amino acids. The CDR3: CASSLQDTHYEQYF. The DNA for the CDR3 is TGTGCCAGCAGCTTGCAGGACACTCACTACGAGCAGTACTTC.

The chain has TRBV5-4 and TRBJ1-1; D gene ambiguous. The CDR3 is 15 residues long. V was pared by 0 bases and J by 0 bases, with 9 bases between. Germline lookup yields CDR1 SGHNT and CDR2 YYREEE (reference sequence). CDR3 sequence (DNA): TGTGCCAGCAGCTTGGATGGCGGGGTGAACACTGAAGCTTTCTTT. It yields the protein CASSLDGGVNTEAFF. The full variable domain, completed using reference TRBV5-4 and TRBJ1-1, is ETGVTQSPTHLIKTRGQQVTLRCSSQSGHNTVSWYQQALGQGPQFIFQYYREEENGRGNFPPRFSGLQFPNYSSELNVNALELDDSALYLCASSLDGGVNTEAFFGQGTRLTVV.

J is TRBJ2-7 and V is TRBV5-1; D possibly corresponds to TRBD1 (5 bases). The CDR3 extends over 15 amino acids. Germline assignment: CDR1 SGHRS and CDR2 YFSETQ. V lost 4 bases and J lost 0, with 14 bases in between. DNA of the CDR3: TGCGCCAGCAGCCCAGGGTCCTCGAACTCCTACGAGCAGTACTTC. Translating it yields CASSPGSSNSYEQYF.

A single count supports this clone. The gene calls are TRBV20-1 and TRBJ2-7; TRBD2 aligns across 7 bases. The V segment lost 3 bases and the J segment 3 bases; nucleotides outside the gene matches: 5. The V gene's germline CDR1 is DFQATT and CDR2 SNEGSKA (reference sequence). CDR3 length: 13 amino acids. The chain's CDR3 is CSASPSGIYEQYF. CDR3 coding DNA: TGCAGTGCTAGTCCCAGCGGGATCTACGAGCAGTACTTC.

The V and J genes are TRBV11-2 and TRBJ1-1; 7 bases agree with TRBD1. CDR3 length: 16 amino acids. The ends lost 5 bases at V and 0 bases at J; junction bases unmatched: 9. Germline lookup yields CDR1 SGHAT and CDR2 FQNNGV. CDR3 sequence (DNA): TGTGCCAGCAGCACACTACAGGGGCCGATGAACACTGAAGCTTTCTTT. Protein sequence: CASSTLQGPMNTEAFF.

This chain connects TRBV15 to TRBJ2-3; 10 positions agree with TRBD2. The CDR3 is made up of 16 amino acids. V dropped 1 base and J dropped 2; count of bases not matched to a gene: 3. Germline-derived CDR1 and CDR2 are LNHNV and YYDKDF (reference sequence). CDR3 protein: CATSRVAGGPTDTQYF. CDR3 coding DNA: TGTGCCACCAGCAGAGTAGCGGGAGGCCCCACAGATACGCAGTATTTT.

This chain links TRBV27 with TRBJ2-1, with 12 bases lining up with TRBD2. The V and J ends lost 5 bases and 2 bases, in that order; junction bases with no gene match: 4. The CDR3 is 16 residues long. Germline V lookup: CDR1 MNHEY, CDR2 SMNVEV (reference sequence). Written as DNA, the CDR3 is TGTGCCAGCAGTCCATGGACTAGCGGGACCTACAATGAGCAGTTCTTC. Its protein is CASSPWTSGTYNEQFF.

V usage is TRBV11-3 and J usage is TRBJ2-5; possible D gene TRBD2, 6 bases. CDR1 and CDR2 from the germline V gene are SGHNT and YENEEA. The CDR3 sequence is 15 residues long. Trimming took 0 bases from V and 0 from J, leaving 8 bases between them. Here the CDR3 DNA reads TGTGCCAGCAGCTTAGAAGGAGGGTACCAAGAGACCCAGTACTTC. Its protein product is CASSLEGGYQETQYF.

The chain is built from TRBV30 and TRBJ2-7; 8 bases align to TRBD2. The CDR3 consists of 13 residues. Germline V gene data show CDR1 as GTSNPN and CDR2 as SVGIG (reference sequence). V dropped 2 bases and J dropped 5; count of bases not matched to a gene: 5. The CDR3 DNA is TGTGCCTGGAGTCTCGGGGGGGGCGACGAGCAGTACTTC. Protein product: CAWSLGGGDEQYF. Supplemented by reference TRBV30 and TRBJ2-7, the full variable domain reads SQTIHQWPATLVQPVGSPLSLECTVEGTSNPNLYWYRQAAGRGLQLLFYSVGIGQISSEVPQNLSASRPQDRQFILSSKKLLLSDSGFYLCAWSLGGGDEQYFGPGTRLTVT.